Following are 19 T cell receptor beta chains from one sample sequenced in a study of blood T cell repertoires in COVID-19. TCRdb keeps only in-frame clones here, not all; method: immunoSEQ multiplex PCR. This table holds about 180,000 clones, around three quarters found once. The source material was peripheral blood. These receptors all come from a man between 65 and 80 years old with active or convalescent COVID-19.

This clone was counted between two and nine times. This chain connects TRBV5-1 to TRBJ2-2, with 11 bases identical to TRBD2. The CDR3 has 16 residues. Per the germline V gene, CDR1 is SGHRS and CDR2 is YFSETQ. V dropped 7 bases and J dropped 3; count of bases not matched to a gene: 8. CDR3 nucleotide sequence: TGCGCCAGCCGGAACCTAGCGGGGGGCGACACCGGGGAGCTGTTTTTT. Amino acids: CASRNLAGGDTGELFF.

The chain uses TRBV19 and TRBJ1-2; a weak D match, TRBD1 (6 bases). V lost 7 bases and J lost 8, with 14 bases in between. The CDR3 is made up of 12 amino acids. The germline V gene has CDR1 LNHDA and CDR2 SQIVND (reference sequence). CDR3 loop: CASIGQPGGYTF. The CDR3 DNA sequence: TGTGCCAGTATTGGACAGCCGGGGGGCTACACCTTC.

The rearrangement links TRBV10-1 to TRBJ2-7; tentatively, D is TRBD2 (6 bases). This CDR3 is 12 amino acids long. V shed 9 bases and J shed 7 bases, with 16 bases lying between them. Germline V lookup: CDR1 WNHNN, CDR2 SYGVQD (reference sequence). CDR3 sequence reads: CASSSGAGEQYF. The CDR3 coding sequence is TGCGCCAGTTCGTCCGGGGCGGGGGAGCAGTACTTC.

V usage is TRBV5-1 and J usage is TRBJ2-1; weak D call: TRBD1 (5 bases). This CDR3 is 16 amino acids long. V was shortened by 4 bases and J by 2 bases, with 16 bases between the two germline ends. Germline CDR1 is SGHRS and CDR2 is YFSETQ. CDR3 region: CASSTAETATYNEQFF. CDR3 in DNA: TGCGCCAGCAGCACAGCCGAGACAGCCACCTACAATGAGCAGTTCTTC.

The chain carries TRBV5-6 and TRBJ2-5; D call uncertain. This CDR3 spans 13 amino acids. The germline V gene encodes CDR1 SGHDT and CDR2 YYEEEE. V was trimmed by 0 bases and J by 1 base, leaving 4 bases between them. For the CDR3, the DNA is TGTGCCAGCAGCTTGGGAGTCCAAGAGACCCAGTACTTC. This codes for CASSLGVQETQYF.

The rearrangement uses TRBV6-6 and TRBJ1-1; a weak D match, TRBD1 (5 bases). Germline V gene data show CDR1 as MNHNY and CDR2 as SVGAGI (reference sequence). The CDR3 sequence is 14 residues long. Trimming removed 7 bases from V and 3 bases from J, with 15 bases in between. The CDR3 spells CASIPPGSDTEAFF. In DNA form, the CDR3 reads TGTGCCAGCATTCCCCCAGGGTCGGACACTGAAGCTTTCTTT.

The CDR3 protein is CASSPGPSWSTDTQYF. CDR3 DNA: TGTGCCAGCAGTCCAGGCCCTTCCTGGAGCACAGATACGCAGTATTTT. V is TRBV27 and J is TRBJ2-3, with D uncertain. The germline CDR1 and CDR2 sequences are MNHEY and SMNVEV (reference sequence). Trimming shortened V by 5 bases and J by 0 bases, and 15 bases separated the two germline ends. The CDR3 has 16 residues.

This clone turned up a few times. The gene calls are TRBV5-1 and TRBJ1-1; no clear D gene. The germline gives CDR1 SGHRS, CDR2 YFSETQ. The CDR3 spans 14 residues. Trimming removed 2 bases at V and 2 bases at J, with 10 bases between. As DNA, the CDR3 is TGCGCCAGCAGCTTCCGAGCCCTCAACACTGAAGCTTTCTTT. Its protein product is CASSFRALNTEAFF. The full variable domain, rest sourced from reference TRBV5-1 and TRBJ1-1, is KAGVTQTPRYLIKTRGQQVTLSCSPISGHRSVSWYQQTPGQGLQFLFEYFSETQRNKGNFPGRFSGRQFSNSRSEMNVSTLELGDSALYLCASSFRALNTEAFFGQGTRLTVV.

This CDR3 reads CASSTSGGLNTGELFF. DNA of the CDR3: TGCGCCAGCAGCACATCAGGGGGACTGAACACCGGGGAGCTGTTTTTT. The gene calls are TRBV5-1 and TRBJ2-2; possible D gene TRBD1, 7 bases. This CDR3 is 16 amino acids long. Trimming pared 4 bases from V and 1 base from J, leaving 14 bases between. Germline V gives CDR1 SGHRS, CDR2 YFSETQ.

The rearrangement uses TRBV10-2 and TRBJ2-1; possible D gene TRBD2, 6 bases. V gave up 8 bases and J gave up 2 bases, with 7 bases separating them. Germline CDR1 WSHSY, CDR2 SAAADI. This CDR3 is built from 12 residues. The DNA of the CDR3 is TGCGCCAGCGCGGGGCCCTACAATGAGCAGTTCTTC. It codes for CASAGPYNEQFF.

This chain links TRBV9 with TRBJ2-1; TRBD2 matches at 9 bases. Germline V gene sequence: CDR1 SGDLS, CDR2 YYNGEE. This CDR3 is 15 amino acids long. J was trimmed by 5 bases and V by 1 base; bases with no gene match: 4. The CDR3 sequence: CASSVIAGDNNEQFF. The CDR3 region has the DNA TGTGCCAGCAGCGTAATAGCGGGAGACAACAATGAGCAGTTCTTC.

This clone showed up just a few times. The genes are TRBV20-1 and TRBJ2-7; D unresolved. Trimming stripped 0 bases from V and 4 bases from J, with 4 bases between. The CDR3 spans 11 residues. Germline lookup yields CDR1 DFQATT and CDR2 SNEGSKA (reference sequence). The CDR3 DNA follows: TGCAGTGCTAGAGATATTTACGAGCAGTACTTC. This gives the protein CSARDIYEQYF.

Remarks on this clone: At one of its ends the junction is not consistent with the germline gene, which may arise from a read error. This chain joins TRBV7-7 and TRBJ2-5, with TRBD1 identical over 9 bases. CDR1 and CDR2 from the germline V gene are SSHAT and FNYEAQ (reference sequence). The length of the CDR3 is 14 residues. CDR3 in DNA: TGTGCTAGCAGCGTGGACAGGGGATGGGAGACCCAGTACTTC. It yields the protein CASSVDRGWETQYF. Filled out from reference TRBV7-7 and TRBJ2-5, the complete variable domain reads GAGVSQSPRYKVTKRGQDVTLRCDPISSHATLYWYQQALGQGPEFLTYFNYEAQPDKSGLPSDRFSAERPEGSISTLTIQRTEQRDSAMYRCASSVDRGWETQYFGPGTRLLVL.

The chain carries TRBV6-6 and TRBJ2-7; TRBD1 might be the D (5 bases). V was clipped by 6 bases and J by 2 bases, with 14 bases between them. The CDR3 is 14 amino acids. Per the germline V gene, CDR1 is MNHNY and CDR2 is SVGAGI (reference sequence). This CDR3 is CASRDTDSAYEQYF. The CDR3 bases are TGTGCCAGCAGGGATACCGACAGCGCCTACGAGCAGTACTTC.

The rearrangement uses TRBV30 and TRBJ2-7, with D possibly matching TRBD1 (5 bases). Germline V gives CDR1 GTSNPN, CDR2 SVGIG (reference sequence). CDR3 length: 17 residues. V was clipped by 3 bases and J by 9 bases, with 30 bases between them. The chain's CDR3 is CAWSGSFGDRLLRGQYF. CDR3 DNA sequence: TGTGCCTGGAGCGGATCCTTCGGAGACAGACTCCTACGAGGGCAGTACTTC.

The V call is TRBV30, the J call TRBJ2-7; TRBD1 agrees at 10 bases. This CDR3 has 13 residues. The ends lost 7 bases at V and 5 bases at J; junction bases unmatched: 8. Germline CDR1 reads GTSNPN; CDR2 reads SVGIG (reference sequence). The CDR3 is CASNRDRGDEQYF. CDR3 DNA sequence: TGTGCCTCGAACCGGGACAGGGGCGACGAGCAGTACTTC.

The chain links TRBV7-2 to TRBJ2-2; possibly TRBD1 for D (6 bases). The CDR3 is 14 residues long. The germline gives CDR1 SGHTA, CDR2 FQGNSA. V lost 5 bases, J lost 6 bases, and 13 bases lay in between. The CDR3 reads CASSANRVAGELFF. The CDR3 DNA sequence: TGTGCCAGCAGCGCCAACAGGGTTGCCGGGGAGCTGTTTTTT. Full variable domain (rest looked up from reference TRBV7-2 and TRBJ2-2): GAGVSQSPSNKVTEKGKDVELRCDPISGHTALYWYRQSLGQGLEFLIYFQGNSAPDKSGLPSDRFSAERTGGSVSTLTIQRTQQEDSAVYLCASSANRVAGELFFGEGSRLTVL.

This chain joins TRBV5-1 and TRBJ2-1; 14 bases fit TRBD2. V lost 7 bases, J lost 8 bases, and 8 bases stayed unmatched. This CDR3 comprises 15 residues. Germline assignment: CDR1 SGHRS and CDR2 YFSETQ. The CDR3 here is CASVAGTSGSDEQFF. Written as DNA, the CDR3 is TGCGCCAGCGTTGCCGGGACTAGCGGGAGCGATGAGCAGTTCTTC. The complete variable domain, with remaining parts taken from reference TRBV5-1 and TRBJ2-1, reads KAGVTQTPRYLIKTRGQQVTLSCSPISGHRSVSWYQQTPGQGLQFLFEYFSETQRNKGNFPGRFSGRQFSNSRSEMNVSTLELGDSALYLCASVAGTSGSDEQFFGPGTRLTVL.

The chain links TRBV5-6 to TRBJ1-2; TRBD1 aligns across 7 bases. Trimming took 3 bases from V and 5 from J; bases not matched to a gene: 7. Germline values: CDR1 SGHDT, CDR2 YYEEEE. The CDR3 sequence is 14 residues long. The DNA for the CDR3 is TGTGCCAGCAGCTCCACAGGGGCAATATATGGCTACACCTTC. This sequence encodes CASSSTGAIYGYTF.